A single T cell receptor (beta chain) is shown here with its context. This specimen belongs to a study of T cells after yellow fever vaccination. TCRdb called the 5' RACE reads again in MiXCR, with one record for every CDR3 protein. The table has about 370,000 distinct CDR3 sequences, around 10% seen once. The CDR3 contains 16 residues. V gave up 5 bases and J gave up 10 bases, with 21 bases separating them. Germline CDR1 SGHTA, CDR2 FQGNSA. The TCR originated in a young man who received the YFV17D yellow fever vaccine. The J gene is TRBJ1-6, the V gene TRBV7-2; a weak D match, TRBD1 (5 bases). The starting material was PBMCs, obtained on the day of the first yellow fever vaccination. CDR3 bases: TGTGCCAGCAGCCTGGAACCTCCGGGGCCTAGCTCACCCCTCCACTTT. Translated: CASSLEPPGPSSPLHF.